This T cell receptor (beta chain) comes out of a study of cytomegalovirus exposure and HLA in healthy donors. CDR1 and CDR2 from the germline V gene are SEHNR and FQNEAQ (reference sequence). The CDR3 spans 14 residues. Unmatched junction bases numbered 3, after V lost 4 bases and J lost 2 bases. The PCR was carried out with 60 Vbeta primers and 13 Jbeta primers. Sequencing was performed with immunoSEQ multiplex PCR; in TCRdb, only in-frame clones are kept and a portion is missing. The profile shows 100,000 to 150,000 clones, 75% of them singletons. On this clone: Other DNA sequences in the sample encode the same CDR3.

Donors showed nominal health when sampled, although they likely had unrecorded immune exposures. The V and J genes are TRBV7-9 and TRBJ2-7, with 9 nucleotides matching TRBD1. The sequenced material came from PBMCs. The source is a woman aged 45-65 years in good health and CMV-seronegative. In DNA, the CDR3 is TGTGCCAGCAGCTCGGGACAGGGTCCCTACGAGCAGTACTTC. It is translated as CASSSGQGPYEQYF.